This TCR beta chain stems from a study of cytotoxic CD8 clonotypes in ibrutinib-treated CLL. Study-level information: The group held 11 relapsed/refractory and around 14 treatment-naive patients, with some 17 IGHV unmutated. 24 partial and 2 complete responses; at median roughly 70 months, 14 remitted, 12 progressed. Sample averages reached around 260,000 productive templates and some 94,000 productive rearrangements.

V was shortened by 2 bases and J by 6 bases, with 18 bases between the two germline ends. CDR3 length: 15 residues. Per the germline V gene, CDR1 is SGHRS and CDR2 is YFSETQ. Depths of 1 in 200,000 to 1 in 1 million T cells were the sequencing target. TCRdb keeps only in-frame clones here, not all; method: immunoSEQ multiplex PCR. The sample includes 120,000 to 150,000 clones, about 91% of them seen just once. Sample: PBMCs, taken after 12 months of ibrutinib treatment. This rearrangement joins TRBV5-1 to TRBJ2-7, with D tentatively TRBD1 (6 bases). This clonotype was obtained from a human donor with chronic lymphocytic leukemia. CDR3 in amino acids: CASSFLGQSGSEQYF. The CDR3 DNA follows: TGCGCCAGCAGCTTCCTAGGACAGAGCGGATCCGAGCAGTACTTC.